This TCR beta chain was observed in a study of T cells after yellow fever vaccination (dated by TCRdb to about 2019). As for the study more broadly: The SMART-Seq v4 Ultra Low Input RNA kit was used to prepare libraries from fractions with low cell numbers. To follow T-cell clones before and after primary and booster YFV17D yellow fever vaccination, bulk TCR alpha and beta repertoires were sequenced over time. Blood samples were taken at several timepoints before and after primary and secondary immunization, and bulk PBMC replicates and cell subsets were isolated. Two healthy male donors, one aged 18 to 30 and one aged 30 to 40 years, were included in the cohort.

The sample's treatment or condition label is to be understood as: live attenuated yellow fever vaccine strain. At each blood-draw timepoint, two biological replicates of bulk PBMCs were collected. A standard Ficoll-Paque protocol was used to isolate PBMCs from peripheral blood. RNA was extracted with TriZol from bulk PBMCs, CD4 and CD8 fractions, and dextramer-positive and dextramer-negative fractions. Trimmed from V: 7 bases; trimmed from J: 3 bases; junction bases lacking a gene match: 10. CDR1 is given as DFQATT and CDR2 as SNEGSKA, both from the germline V gene (reference sequence). Reading from cysteine to valine, the CDR3 counts 14 amino acids. Only the CDR3 region is kept as DNA, spanning 42 bases read in frame from base 1. Instrument on record: Illumina NovaSeq 6000. TCR cDNA was made using 5'RACE template switching, a step that added a universal primer site and unique molecular identifiers. cDNA synthesis was primed from both the TCR alpha and TCR beta constant segments. Library amplification involved two PCR steps, and the second step added sample barcodes and sequencing adapters. Sequencing of the libraries was done on either Illumina HiSeq 2500 (2x100 bp) or NovaSeq (2x150 bp). The authors' analysis ran thus. Demultiplexing of reads and collapsing into UMI consensus sequences were performed with MIGEC, and V(D)J alignment was carried out with MiXCR. Clonotypes responding to the vaccine were identified with edgeR on replicate PBMC samples, with the criteria of FDR below 0.01 and a log2 fold change above 5 up to day 15. Bulk clonotypes were assigned CD4 or CD8 identity according to which sequenced CD4 or CD8 repertoire held them at higher abundance. TCRdb handled the public reads itself, with Q25 trimming in fastp and clone calling in MiXCR, and kept productive beta chains. Identical CDR3 protein sequences are pooled into one entry, listed with their most common genes and DNA. These V and J calls derive from TCRdb rather than the authors' analysis. The sample table shows roughly 400,000 distinct CDR3 sequences, and under 20% are seen once. The biggest ten clones account for 15% to 20% of the sample.

On the study overall, not on this receptor specifically: Computational filtering was needed because FACS-sorted repertoires could contain abundant contaminating clonotypes from the bulk population. The secondary T-cell response was weaker than the primary response but faster, peaking on day 5 instead of day 15. A small fraction of clonotypes appeared in both the CD4 and CD8 compartments, likely as a result of convergent recombination. The study included only two donors, which limits how far the findings can be generalized. After the booster, most of the clones that had expanded following primary vaccination were detected again (roughly 96% of CD4 and around 87% of CD8), which suggests that memory was broadly maintained.

Comments on this clonotype: Its antigen is still unknown. Base quality data are lacking; no much larger clone is found one base away.

The sequencing here drew on PBMCs, taken before the yellow fever booster vaccination. The rearranged segments are TRBV20-1 and TRBJ2-7, with 9 bases in between that match TRBD2. The source is a man younger than 35 who received the YFV17D yellow fever vaccine. The CDR3 region has the sequence CSVGPPAGGYEQYV. The DNA is as follows: TGCAGTGTAGGGCCCCCAGCGGGGGGCTACGAGCAGTACGTC.